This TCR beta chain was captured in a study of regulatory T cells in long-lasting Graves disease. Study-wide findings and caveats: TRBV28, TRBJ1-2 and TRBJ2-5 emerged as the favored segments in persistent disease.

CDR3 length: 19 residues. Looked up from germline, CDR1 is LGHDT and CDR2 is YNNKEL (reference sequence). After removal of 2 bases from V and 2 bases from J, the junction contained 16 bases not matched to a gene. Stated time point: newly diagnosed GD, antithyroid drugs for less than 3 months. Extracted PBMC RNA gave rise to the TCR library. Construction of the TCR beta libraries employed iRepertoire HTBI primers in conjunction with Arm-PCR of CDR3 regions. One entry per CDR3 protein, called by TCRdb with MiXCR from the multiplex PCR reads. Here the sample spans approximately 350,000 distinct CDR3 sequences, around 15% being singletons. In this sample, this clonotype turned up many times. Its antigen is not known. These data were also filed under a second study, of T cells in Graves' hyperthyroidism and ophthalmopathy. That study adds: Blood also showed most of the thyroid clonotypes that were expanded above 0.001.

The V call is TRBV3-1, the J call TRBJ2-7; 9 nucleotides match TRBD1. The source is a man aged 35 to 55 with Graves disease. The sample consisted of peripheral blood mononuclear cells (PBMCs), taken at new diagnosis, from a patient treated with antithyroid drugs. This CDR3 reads CASSQTGTGSFTYPYEQYF. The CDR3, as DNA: TGTGCCAGCAGCCAAACCGGGACAGGGTCCTTCACCTACCCCTACGAGCAGTACTTC.